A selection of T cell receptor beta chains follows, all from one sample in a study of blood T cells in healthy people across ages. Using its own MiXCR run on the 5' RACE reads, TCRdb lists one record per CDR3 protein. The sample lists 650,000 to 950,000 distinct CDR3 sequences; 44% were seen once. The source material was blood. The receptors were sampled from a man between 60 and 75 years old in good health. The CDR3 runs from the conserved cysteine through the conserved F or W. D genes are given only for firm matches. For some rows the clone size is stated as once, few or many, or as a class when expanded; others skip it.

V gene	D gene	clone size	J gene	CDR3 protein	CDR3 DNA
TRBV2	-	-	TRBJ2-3	CASSGRRSRTDTQYF	TGTGCCAGCAGTGGGCGGCGGAGCCGCACAGATACGCAGTATTTT
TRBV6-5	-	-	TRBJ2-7	CASRLGQGDEQYF	TGTGCCAGCAGACTCGGCCAGGGTGACGAGCAGTACTTC
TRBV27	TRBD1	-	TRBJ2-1	CATGQGYNEQFF	TGTGCCACGGGACAGGGATACAATGAGCAGTTCTTC
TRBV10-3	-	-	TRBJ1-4	CAISESSWDKSEKLFF	TGTGCCATCAGTGAGTCGAGTTGGGACAAGAGTGAAAAACTGTTTTTT
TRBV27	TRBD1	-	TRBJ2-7	CASSPADRPVVYEQYF	TGTGCCAGCAGTCCTGCGGACAGGCCCGTAGTCTACGAGCAGTACTTC
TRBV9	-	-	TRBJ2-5	CASSVAGLETQYF	TGTGCCAGCAGCGTAGCAGGGTTGGAGACCCAGTACTTC
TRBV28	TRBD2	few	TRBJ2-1	CASSPQTSGGYYNEQFF	TGTGCCAGCAGTCCACAGACTAGCGGGGGGTACTACAATGAGCAGTTCTTC
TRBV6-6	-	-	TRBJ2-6	CASSSHRARSGANVLTF	TGTGCCAGCAGTTCCCACAGGGCCCGCTCTGGGGCCAACGTCCTGACTTTC
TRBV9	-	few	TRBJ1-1	CASSPGRMNTEAFF	TGTGCCAGCAGCCCAGGGCGGATGAACACTGAAGCTTTCTTT
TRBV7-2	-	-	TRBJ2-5	CASSLGLPAETQYF	TGTGCCAGCAGCCTAGGACTACCCGCTGAGACCCAGTACTTC
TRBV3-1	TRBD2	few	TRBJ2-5	CASSQTISGVKETQYF	TGTGCCAGCAGCCAAACGATCAGCGGGGTGAAGGAGACCCAGTACTTC
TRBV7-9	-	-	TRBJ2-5	CASSREDRETQYF	TGTGCCAGCAGCAGAGAGGACCGGGAGACCCAGTACTTC
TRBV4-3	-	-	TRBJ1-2	CASSTGQYNYGYTF	TGCGCCAGCTCCACAGGACAGTATAACTATGGCTACACCTTC
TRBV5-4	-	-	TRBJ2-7	CASSFRNSYEQYF	TGTGCCAGCAGCTTCCGAAATTCCTACGAGCAGTACTTC
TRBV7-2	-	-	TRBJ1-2	CASSLGIGNYGYTF	TGTGCCAGCAGCTTAGGGATCGGGAACTATGGCTACACCTTC
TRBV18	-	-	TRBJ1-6	CASSLRDPLGLSPLHF	TGTGCCAGCTCACTCCGGGACCCCCTGGGTCTTTCACCCCTCCACTTT
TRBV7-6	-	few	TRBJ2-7	CASSLAGLGEDQYF	TGTGCCAGCAGCTTAGCCGGGCTCGGTGAGGACCAGTACTTC
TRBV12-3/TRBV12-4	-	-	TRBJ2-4	CASSHSQLAKNIQYF	TGTGCCAGCAGTCACAGTCAGCTAGCCAAAAACATTCAGTACTTC
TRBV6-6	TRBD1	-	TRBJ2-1	CASGTGAFNEQFF	TGTGCCAGTGGGACAGGGGCCTTCAATGAGCAGTTCTTC
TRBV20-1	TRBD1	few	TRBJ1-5	CSAHQGDLNQPQHF	TGCAGTGCTCATCAGGGGGATCTCAATCAGCCCCAGCATTTT
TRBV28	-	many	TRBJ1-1	CASIDRQRAEAFF	TGTGCCAGCATTGATCGGCAGCGCGCTGAAGCTTTCTTT
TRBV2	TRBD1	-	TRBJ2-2	CASSGQGFAGELFF	TGTGCCAGCAGTGGACAGGGTTTTGCCGGGGAGCTGTTTTTT
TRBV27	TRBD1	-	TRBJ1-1	CASKGCRQGRNTEAFF	TGTGCCAGCAAAGGGTGCCGACAGGGAAGAAACACTGAAGCTTTCTTT
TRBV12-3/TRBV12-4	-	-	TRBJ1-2	CASSLGRQGSYYGYTF	TGTGCCAGCAGTTTAGGGAGGCAGGGGTCATACTATGGCTACACCTTC